The next 8 T cell receptor beta chains were all read from a single sample in a study of post-analysis software for immune sequencing data. Whole-study results and caveats: Comparison of patients with controls showed five TRBV segments more frequent in patients, TRBV5-6, TRBV5-1 and TRBV20-1 among them.

Researchers reported that TCR beta cDNA libraries carried unique molecular identifiers. TCRdb reanalysed the PCR reads using MiXCR and keeps one entry per CDR3 protein. Of hundreds of thousands of distinct CDR3 sequences listed, 55% to 60% are singletons. Their specific antigens are unknown. Sequencing was performed on blood. These receptors all come from a girl aged 2-10 years with multiple sclerosis.

The chain uses TRBV3-1 and TRBJ2-7; 7 bases align to TRBD2. The germline V gene encodes CDR1 LGHDT and CDR2 YNNKEL (reference sequence). The CDR3 is made up of 15 amino acids. J was trimmed by 2 bases and V by 5 bases; bases with no gene match: 9. The CDR3 DNA follows: TGTGCCAGCAGCACGGCGGCGGGAGTGCCCTACGAGCAGTACTTC. Protein sequence: CASSTAAGVPYEQYF.

This clonotype was counted only a few times. V and J are TRBV9 and TRBJ2-5, with a possible D match to TRBD2 (5 bases). Gene TRBJ2-7 matches the end of the DNA better, so the J call may be wrong. CDR1 and CDR2 (germline): SGDLS, YYNGEE. CDR3 size: 15 residues. CDR3 DNA: TGTGCCAGCAGCGTAGGTTCTAGCAAAGCCTACGAGCAGTACTTC. As protein: CASSVGSSKAYEQYF.

Here the CDR3 reads CASSLAERGGAIKETQYF. For the CDR3, the DNA is TGTGCCAGCAGTTTAGCGGAGCGGGGGGGCGCCATCAAAGAGACCCAGTACTTC. This chain uses TRBV12-3 or TRBV12-4 with TRBJ2-7; 10 nucleotides agree with TRBD2. The DNA end lines up better with TRBJ2-5; the J call may be wrong. CDR3 length: 18 residues.

In its sample, this clonotype was seen once. J is TRBJ2-1 and V is TRBV3-1; no reliable D call. The V and J ends lost 4 bases and 0 bases respectively, with 16 bases between them. CDR3 length: 17 amino acids. Germline V gives CDR1 LGHDT, CDR2 YNNKEL (reference sequence). CDR3: CASSPRTASSSYNEQFF. The DNA for the CDR3 is TGTGCCAGCAGCCCTCGGACGGCCTCTAGCTCCTACAATGAGCAGTTCTTC.

This clonotype was counted only a few times. This sequence joins TRBV6-6 and TRBJ2-5; TRBD1 agrees at 7 bases. Germline loops: CDR1 MNHNY, CDR2 SVGAGI (reference sequence). The length of the CDR3 is 13 residues. Trimming at V came to 8 bases and at J to 7 bases, leaving 10 bases not matched to a gene. The CDR3 DNA follows: TGTGCCAGCGTTGGACAGGTACCAGGGACCCAGTACTTC. Translating gives CASVGQVPGTQYF.

This chain joins TRBV29-1 and TRBJ2-1; 8 nucleotides align to TRBD1. The V segment lost 8 bases and the J segment 2 bases; nucleotides outside the gene matches: 5. Germline CDR1 and CDR2: SQVTM and ANQGSEA. The CDR3 contains 13 residues. The CDR3 DNA sequence: TGCAGCTCGAACAGGGGGGCCTACAATGAGCAGTTCTTC. Amino acids: CSSNRGAYNEQFF.

This chain joins TRBV20-1 and TRBJ2-1; D remains ambiguous. The CDR3 spans 12 residues. Germline-derived CDR1 and CDR2 are DFQATT and SNEGSKA (reference sequence). Trimming pared 1 base from V and 7 bases from J, leaving 8 bases between. Here the CDR3 DNA reads TGCAGTGCTAGAGGGATCCAAAATGAGCAGTTCTTC. Translated: CSARGIQNEQFF.

This clonotype appeared a few times. The rearrangement links TRBV12-3 or TRBV12-4 to TRBJ2-7, with TRBD1 as a possible D gene (6 bases). The CDR3 runs 16 residues. V dropped 6 bases and J dropped 0 bases, with 18 bases sitting between them. The CDR3 DNA is TGTGCCAGCAGATATGATCGGACAGACCTCTCCTACGAGCAGTACTTC. It yields the protein CASRYDRTDLSYEQYF.